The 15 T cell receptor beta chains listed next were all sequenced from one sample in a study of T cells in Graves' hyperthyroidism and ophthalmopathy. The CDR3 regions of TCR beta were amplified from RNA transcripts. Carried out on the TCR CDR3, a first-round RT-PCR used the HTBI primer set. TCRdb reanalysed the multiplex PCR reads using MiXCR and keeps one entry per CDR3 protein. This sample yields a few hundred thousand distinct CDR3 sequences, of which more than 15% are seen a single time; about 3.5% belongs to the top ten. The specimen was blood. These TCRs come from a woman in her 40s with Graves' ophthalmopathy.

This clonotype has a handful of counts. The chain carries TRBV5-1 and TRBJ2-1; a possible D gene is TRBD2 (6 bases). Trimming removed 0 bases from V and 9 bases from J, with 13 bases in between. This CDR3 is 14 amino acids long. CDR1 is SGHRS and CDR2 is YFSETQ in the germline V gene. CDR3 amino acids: CASSLGGYGGEQFF. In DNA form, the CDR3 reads TGCGCCAGCAGCTTGGGGGGTTACGGGGGTGAGCAGTTCTTC.

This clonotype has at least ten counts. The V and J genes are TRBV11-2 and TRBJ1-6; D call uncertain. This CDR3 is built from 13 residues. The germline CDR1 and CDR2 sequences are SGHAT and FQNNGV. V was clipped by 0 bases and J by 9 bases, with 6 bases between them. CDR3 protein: CASSLDLFSPLHF. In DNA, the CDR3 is TGTGCCAGCAGCTTAGATTTGTTTTCACCCCTCCACTTT.

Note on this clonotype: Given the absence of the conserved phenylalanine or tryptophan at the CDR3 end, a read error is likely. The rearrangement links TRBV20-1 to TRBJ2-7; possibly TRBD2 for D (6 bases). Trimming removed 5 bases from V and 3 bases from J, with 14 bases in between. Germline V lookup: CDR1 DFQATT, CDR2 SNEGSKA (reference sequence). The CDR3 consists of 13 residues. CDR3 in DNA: TGCAGTGCTGGCGGGGTGGCCTTCTACGAGCAGTACCTC. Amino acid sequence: CSAGGVAFYEQYL.

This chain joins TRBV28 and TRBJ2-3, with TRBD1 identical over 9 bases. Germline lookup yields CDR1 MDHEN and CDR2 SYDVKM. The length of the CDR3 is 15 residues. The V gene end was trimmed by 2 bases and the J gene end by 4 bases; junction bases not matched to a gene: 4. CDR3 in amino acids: CASSLPTGGADTQYF. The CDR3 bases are TGTGCCAGCAGTTTACCTACAGGGGGCGCAGATACGCAGTATTTT.

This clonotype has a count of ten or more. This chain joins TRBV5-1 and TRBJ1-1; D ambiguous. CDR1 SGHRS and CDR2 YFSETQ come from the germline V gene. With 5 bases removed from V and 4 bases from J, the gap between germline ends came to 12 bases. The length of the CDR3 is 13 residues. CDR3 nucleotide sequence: TGCGCCAGCAGACCTGAGGGCGGCACTGAAGCTTTCTTT. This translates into CASRPEGGTEAFF.

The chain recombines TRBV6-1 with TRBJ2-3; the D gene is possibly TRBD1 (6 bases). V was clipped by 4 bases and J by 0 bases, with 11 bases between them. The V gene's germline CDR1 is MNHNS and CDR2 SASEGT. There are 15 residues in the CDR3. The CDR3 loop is CASSVDSTSTDTQYF. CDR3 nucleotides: TGTGCCAGCAGTGTGGACAGTACTAGCACAGATACGCAGTATTTT.

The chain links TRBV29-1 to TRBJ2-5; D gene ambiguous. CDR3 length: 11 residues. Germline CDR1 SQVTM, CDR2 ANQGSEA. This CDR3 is CSSWAGETQYF. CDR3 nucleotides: TGCAGTTCCTGGGCCGGTGAGACCCAGTACTTC. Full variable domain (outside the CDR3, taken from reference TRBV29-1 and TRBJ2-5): SAVISQKPSRDICQRGTSLTIQCQVDSQVTMMFWYRQQPGQSLTLIATANQGSEATYESGFVIDKFPISRPNLTFSTLTVSNMSPEDSSIYLCSSWAGETQYFGPGTRLLVL.

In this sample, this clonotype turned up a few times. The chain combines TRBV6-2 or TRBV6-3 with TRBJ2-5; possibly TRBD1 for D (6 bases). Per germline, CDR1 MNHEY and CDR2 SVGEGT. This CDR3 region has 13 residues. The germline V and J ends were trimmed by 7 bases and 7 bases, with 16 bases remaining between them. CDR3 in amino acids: CASTRVGAGTQYF. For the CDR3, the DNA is TGTGCCAGCACCCGGGTGGGGGCCGGGACCCAGTACTTC.

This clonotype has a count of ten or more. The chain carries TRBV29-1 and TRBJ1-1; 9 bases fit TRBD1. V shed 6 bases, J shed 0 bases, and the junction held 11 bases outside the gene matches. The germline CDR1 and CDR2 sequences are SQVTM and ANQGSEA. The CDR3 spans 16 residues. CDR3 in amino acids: CSVGRGQGRMNTEAFF. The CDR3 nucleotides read TGCAGCGTAGGGAGAGGACAGGGGAGAATGAACACTGAAGCTTTCTTT.

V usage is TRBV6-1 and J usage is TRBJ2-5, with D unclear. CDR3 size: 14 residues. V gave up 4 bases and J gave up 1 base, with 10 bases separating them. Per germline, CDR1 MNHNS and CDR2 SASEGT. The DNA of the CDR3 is TGTGCCAGCAGTGGCCGGTTGACCCAAGAGACCCAGTACTTC. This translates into CASSGRLTQETQYF.

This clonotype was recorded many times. The CDR3 nucleotides are TGTGCCAGCAGTTTTTCGGGTCTCTACGAGCAGTACTTC. The encoded protein is CASSFSGLYEQYF. The chain links TRBV28 to TRBJ2-7; D uncertain. CDR1 and CDR2 from the germline V gene are MDHEN and SYDVKM. The CDR3 spans 13 residues. V gave up 3 bases and J gave up 3 bases, with 9 bases separating them.

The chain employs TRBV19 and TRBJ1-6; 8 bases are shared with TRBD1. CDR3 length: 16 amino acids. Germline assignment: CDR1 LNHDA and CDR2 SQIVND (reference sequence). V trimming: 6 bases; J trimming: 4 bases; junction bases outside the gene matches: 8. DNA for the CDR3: TGTGCCAGTAGCCGGACAGGGTCGGAGTATAATTCACCCCTCCACTTT. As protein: CASSRTGSEYNSPLHF.

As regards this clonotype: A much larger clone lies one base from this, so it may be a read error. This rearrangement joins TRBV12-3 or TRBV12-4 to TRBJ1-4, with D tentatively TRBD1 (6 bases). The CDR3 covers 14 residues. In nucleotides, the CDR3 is TGTGCCAGCAGACAGGGACGGGGAAATGAAAAACCGTTTTTT. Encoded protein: CASRQGRGNEKPFF.

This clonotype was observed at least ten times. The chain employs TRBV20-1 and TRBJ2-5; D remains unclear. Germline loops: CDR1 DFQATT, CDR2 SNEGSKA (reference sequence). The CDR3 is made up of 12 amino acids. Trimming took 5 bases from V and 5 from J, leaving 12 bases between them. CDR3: CSADRWLETQYF. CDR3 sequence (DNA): TGCAGTGCTGACCGTTGGCTGGAGACCCAGTACTTC.

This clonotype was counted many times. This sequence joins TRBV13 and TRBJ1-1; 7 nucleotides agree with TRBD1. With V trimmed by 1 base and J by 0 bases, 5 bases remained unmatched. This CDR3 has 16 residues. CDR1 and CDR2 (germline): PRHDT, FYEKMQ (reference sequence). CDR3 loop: CASSLDLGQMNTEAFF. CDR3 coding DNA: TGTGCCAGCAGCTTAGATCTGGGACAGATGAACACTGAAGCTTTCTTT.